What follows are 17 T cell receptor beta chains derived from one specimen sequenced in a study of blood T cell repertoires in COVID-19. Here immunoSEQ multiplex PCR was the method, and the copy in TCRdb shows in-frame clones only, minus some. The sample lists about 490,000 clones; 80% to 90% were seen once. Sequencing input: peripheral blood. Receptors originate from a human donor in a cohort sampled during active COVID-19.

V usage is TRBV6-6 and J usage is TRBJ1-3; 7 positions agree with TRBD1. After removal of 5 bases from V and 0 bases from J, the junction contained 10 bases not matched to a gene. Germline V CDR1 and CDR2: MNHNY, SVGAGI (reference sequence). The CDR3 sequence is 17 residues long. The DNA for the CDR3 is TGTGCCAGCAGTCTAACAGGGGTTCTAAGCTCTGGAAACACCATATATTTT. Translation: CASSLTGVLSSGNTIYF.

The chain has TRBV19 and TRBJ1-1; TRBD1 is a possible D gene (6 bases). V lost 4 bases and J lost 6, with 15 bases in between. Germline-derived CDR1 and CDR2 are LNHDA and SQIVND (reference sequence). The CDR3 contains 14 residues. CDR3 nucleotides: TGTGCCAGTAGTAGGTACAGGGAGATCGCTGAAGCTTTCTTT. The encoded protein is CASSRYREIAEAFF.

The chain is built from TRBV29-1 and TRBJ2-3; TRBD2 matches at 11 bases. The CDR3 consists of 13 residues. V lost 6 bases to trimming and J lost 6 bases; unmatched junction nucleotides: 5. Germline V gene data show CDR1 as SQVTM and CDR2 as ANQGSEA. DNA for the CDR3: TGCAGCGTCCTACTAGCGGGGGCGGATACGCAGTATTTT. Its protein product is CSVLLAGADTQYF.

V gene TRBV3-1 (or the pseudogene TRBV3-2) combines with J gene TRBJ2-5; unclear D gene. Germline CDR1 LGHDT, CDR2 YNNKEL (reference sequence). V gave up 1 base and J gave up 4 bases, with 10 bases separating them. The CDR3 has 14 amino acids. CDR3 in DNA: TGTGCCAGCAGCCAAGTTCCGGTGCGAGAGACCCAGTACTTC. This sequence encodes CASSQVPVRETQYF.

Here the CDR3 reads CAWSVLDRGEPQHF. CDR3 nucleotides: TGTGCCTGGAGTGTACTGGACAGGGGTGAGCCCCAGCATTTT. V usage is TRBV30 and J usage is TRBJ1-5, with 9 bases identical to TRBD1. The CDR3 has 14 residues. Germline trimming cut 0 bases from V and 8 bases from J; bases unmatched to any gene: 5. Looked up from germline, CDR1 is GTSNPN and CDR2 is SVGIG (reference sequence).

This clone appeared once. CDR3 nucleotide sequence: TGTGCCAGCAGCAGGGAGGGGGCAACTAATGAAAAACTGTTTTTT. The encoded protein is CASSREGATNEKLFF. The chain links TRBV3-1 (or the pseudogene TRBV3-2) to TRBJ1-4, with D possibly matching TRBD1 (6 bases). V gave up 5 bases and J gave up 0 bases, with 10 bases separating them. The CDR3 runs 15 residues. The germline V gene encodes CDR1 LGHDT and CDR2 YNNKEL (reference sequence).

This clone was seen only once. CDR3 sequence reads: CSVEVGVNTEAFF. CDR3 DNA: TGCAGCGTTGAAGTGGGAGTGAACACTGAAGCTTTCTTT. The chain joins TRBV29-1 to TRBJ1-1; no definite D call. Germline V lookup: CDR1 SQVTM, CDR2 ANQGSEA. The CDR3 length is 13 residues. Trimming cost V 1 base and J 0 bases, with 6 bases left between them.

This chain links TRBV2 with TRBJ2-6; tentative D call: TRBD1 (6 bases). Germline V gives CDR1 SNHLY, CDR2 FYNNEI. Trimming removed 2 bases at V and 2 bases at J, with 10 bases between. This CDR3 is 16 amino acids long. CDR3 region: CASSESGQPGANVLTF. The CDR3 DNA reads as TGTGCCAGCAGTGAAAGTGGACAGCCTGGGGCCAACGTCCTGACTTTC.

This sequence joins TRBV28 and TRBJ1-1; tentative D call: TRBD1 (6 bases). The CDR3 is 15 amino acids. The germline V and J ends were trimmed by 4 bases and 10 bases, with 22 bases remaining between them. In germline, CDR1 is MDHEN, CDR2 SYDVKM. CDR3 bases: TGTGCCAGCAGTTCCCCGACAGGCTCCCGGACGGTAGCTTTCTTT. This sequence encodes CASSSPTGSRTVAFF.

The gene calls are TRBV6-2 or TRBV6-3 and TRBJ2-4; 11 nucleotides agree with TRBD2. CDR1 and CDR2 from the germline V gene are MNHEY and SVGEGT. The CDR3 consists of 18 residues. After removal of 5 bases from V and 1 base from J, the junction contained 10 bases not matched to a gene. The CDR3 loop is CASSPPFSGRGAKNIQYF. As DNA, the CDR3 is TGTGCCAGCAGTCCACCCTTTAGCGGGAGGGGGGCCAAAAACATTCAGTACTTC.

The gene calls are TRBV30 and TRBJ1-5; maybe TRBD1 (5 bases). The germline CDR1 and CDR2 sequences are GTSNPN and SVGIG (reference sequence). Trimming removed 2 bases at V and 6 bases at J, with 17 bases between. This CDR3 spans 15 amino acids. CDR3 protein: CAWSTGRGISQPQHF. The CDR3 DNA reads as TGTGCCTGGAGTACGGGGAGGGGTATCAGTCAGCCCCAGCATTTT.

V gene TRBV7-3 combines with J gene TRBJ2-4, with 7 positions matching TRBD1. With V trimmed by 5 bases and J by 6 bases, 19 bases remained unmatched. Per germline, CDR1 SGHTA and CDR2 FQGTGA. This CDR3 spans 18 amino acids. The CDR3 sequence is CASSPAAAREGQINIQYF. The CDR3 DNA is TGTGCCAGCAGCCCGGCAGCTGCACGAGAGGGACAGATAAACATTCAGTACTTC.

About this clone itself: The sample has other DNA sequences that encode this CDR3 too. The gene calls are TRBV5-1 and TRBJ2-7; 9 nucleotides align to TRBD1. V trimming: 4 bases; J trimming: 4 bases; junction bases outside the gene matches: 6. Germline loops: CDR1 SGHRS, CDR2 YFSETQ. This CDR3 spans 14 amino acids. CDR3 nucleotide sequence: TGCGCCAGCAGCGCGGGACAGGGCGGGTACGAGCAGTACTTC. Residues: CASSAGQGGYEQYF.

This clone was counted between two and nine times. This CDR3 reads CASSILSGRTETQYF. DNA for the CDR3: TGTGCCAGTAGTATACTTAGCGGGAGAACGGAGACCCAGTACTTC. V usage is TRBV19 and J usage is TRBJ2-5; 9 nucleotides match TRBD2. The V and J ends lost 2 bases and 5 bases, in that order; junction bases with no gene match: 6. This CDR3 contains 15 residues. Germline lookup yields CDR1 LNHDA and CDR2 SQIVND (reference sequence). Full variable domain (missing parts from reference TRBV19 and TRBJ2-5): DGGITQSPKYLFRKEGQNVTLSCEQNLNHDAMYWYRQDPGQGLRLIYYSQIVNDFQKGDIAEGYSVSREKKESFPLTVTSAQKNPTAFYLCASSILSGRTETQYFGPGTRLLVL.

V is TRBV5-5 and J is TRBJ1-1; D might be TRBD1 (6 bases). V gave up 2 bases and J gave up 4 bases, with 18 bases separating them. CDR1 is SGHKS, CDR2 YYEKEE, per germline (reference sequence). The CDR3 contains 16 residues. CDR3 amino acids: CASSLTQGSVGTEAFF. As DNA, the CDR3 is TGTGCCAGCAGCTTAACACAGGGCTCCGTGGGCACTGAAGCTTTCTTT. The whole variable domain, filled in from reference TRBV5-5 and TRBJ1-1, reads DAGVTQSPTHLIKTRGQQVTLRCSPISGHKSVSWYQQVLGQGPQFIFQYYEKEERGRGNFPDRFSARQFPNYSSELNVNALLLGDSALYLCASSLTQGSVGTEAFFGQGTRLTVV.

The CDR3 region is CAPIMRVVEKQYF. The CDR3 bases are TGTGCCCCCATAATGAGGGTGGTTGAAAAGCAGTACTTC. The rearrangement links TRBV25-1 to TRBJ2-7, with D tentatively TRBD2 (5 bases). The germline V gene has CDR1 MGHDK and CDR2 SYGVNS. There are 13 residues in the CDR3. The V end was cut by 11 bases, the J end by 8 bases, with 22 bases between.

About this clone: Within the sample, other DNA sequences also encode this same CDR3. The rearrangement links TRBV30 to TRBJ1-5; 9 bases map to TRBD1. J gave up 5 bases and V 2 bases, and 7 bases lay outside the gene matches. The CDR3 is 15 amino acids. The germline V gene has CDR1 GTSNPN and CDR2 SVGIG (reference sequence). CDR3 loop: CAWSFRDRVDQPQHF. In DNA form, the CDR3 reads TGTGCCTGGAGTTTCCGGGACAGGGTGGATCAGCCCCAGCATTTT.